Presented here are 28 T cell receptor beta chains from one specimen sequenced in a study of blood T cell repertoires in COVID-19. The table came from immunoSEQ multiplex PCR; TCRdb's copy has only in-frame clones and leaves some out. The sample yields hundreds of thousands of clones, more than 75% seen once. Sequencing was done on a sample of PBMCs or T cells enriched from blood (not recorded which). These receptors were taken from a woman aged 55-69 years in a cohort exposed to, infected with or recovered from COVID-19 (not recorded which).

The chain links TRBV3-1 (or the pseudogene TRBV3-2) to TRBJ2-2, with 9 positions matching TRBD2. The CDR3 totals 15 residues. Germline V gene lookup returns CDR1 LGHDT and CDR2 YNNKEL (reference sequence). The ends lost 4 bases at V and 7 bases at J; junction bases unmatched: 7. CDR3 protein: CASSPELAGFGELFF. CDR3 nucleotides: TGTGCCAGCAGCCCCGAGCTAGCGGGATTCGGGGAGCTGTTTTTT.

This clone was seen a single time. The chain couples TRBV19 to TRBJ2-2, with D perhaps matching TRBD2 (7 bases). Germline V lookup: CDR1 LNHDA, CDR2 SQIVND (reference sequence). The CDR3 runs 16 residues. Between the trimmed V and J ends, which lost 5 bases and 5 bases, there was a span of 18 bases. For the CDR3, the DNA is TGTGCCAGTAGTCTTAGCCAACAGGGAGGGACCGGGGAGCTGTTTTTT. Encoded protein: CASSLSQQGGTGELFF.

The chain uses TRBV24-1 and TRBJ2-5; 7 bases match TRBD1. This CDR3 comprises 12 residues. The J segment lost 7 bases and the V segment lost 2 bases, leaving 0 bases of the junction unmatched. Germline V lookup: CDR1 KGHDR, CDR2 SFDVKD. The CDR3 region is CATSDWTGTQYF. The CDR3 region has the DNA TGTGCCACCAGTGATTGGACAGGGACCCAGTACTTC.

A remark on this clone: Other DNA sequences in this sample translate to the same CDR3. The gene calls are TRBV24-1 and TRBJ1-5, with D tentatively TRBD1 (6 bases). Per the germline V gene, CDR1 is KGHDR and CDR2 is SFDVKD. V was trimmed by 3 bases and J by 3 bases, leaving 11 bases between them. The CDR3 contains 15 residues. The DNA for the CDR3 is TGTGCCACCAGTGATCCCCGACAGGCCAATCAGCCCCAGCATTTT. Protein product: CATSDPRQANQPQHF.

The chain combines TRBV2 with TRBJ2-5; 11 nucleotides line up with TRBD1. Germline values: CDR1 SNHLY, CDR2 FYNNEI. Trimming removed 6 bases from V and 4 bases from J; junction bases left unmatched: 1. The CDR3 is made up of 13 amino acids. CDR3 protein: CASRGTGGETQYF. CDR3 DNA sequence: TGTGCCAGCAGGGGGACAGGGGGAGAGACCCAGTACTTC.

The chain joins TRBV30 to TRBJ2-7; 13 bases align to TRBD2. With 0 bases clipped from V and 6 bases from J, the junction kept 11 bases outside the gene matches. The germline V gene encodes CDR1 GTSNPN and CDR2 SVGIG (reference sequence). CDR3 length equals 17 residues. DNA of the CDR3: TGTGCCTGGAGTGTGAGCAGGACTAGCGGGAGTCCTAGCGAGCAGTACTTC. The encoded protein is CAWSVSRTSGSPSEQYF.

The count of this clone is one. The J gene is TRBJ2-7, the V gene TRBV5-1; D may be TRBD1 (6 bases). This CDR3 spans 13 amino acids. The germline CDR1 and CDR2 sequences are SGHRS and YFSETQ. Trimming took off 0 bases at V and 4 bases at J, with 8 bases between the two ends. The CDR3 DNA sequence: TGCGCCAGCAGCTTGGGGACAGAATACGAGCAGTACTTC. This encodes CASSLGTEYEQYF. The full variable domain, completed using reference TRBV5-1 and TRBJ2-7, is KAGVTQTPRYLIKTRGQQVTLSCSPISGHRSVSWYQQTPGQGLQFLFEYFSETQRNKGNFPGRFSGRQFSNSRSEMNVSTLELGDSALYLCASSLGTEYEQYFGPGTRLTVT.

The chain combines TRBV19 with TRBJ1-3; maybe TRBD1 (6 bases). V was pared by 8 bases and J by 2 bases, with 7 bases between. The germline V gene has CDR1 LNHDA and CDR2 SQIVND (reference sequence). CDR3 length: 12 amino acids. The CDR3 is CASRTAGNTIYF. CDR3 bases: TGTGCCAGTCGGACAGCTGGAAACACCATATATTTT. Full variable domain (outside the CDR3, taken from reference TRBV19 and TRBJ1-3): DGGITQSPKYLFRKEGQNVTLSCEQNLNHDAMYWYRQDPGQGLRLIYYSQIVNDFQKGDIAEGYSVSREKKESFPLTVTSAQKNPTAFYLCASRTAGNTIYFGEGSWLTVV.

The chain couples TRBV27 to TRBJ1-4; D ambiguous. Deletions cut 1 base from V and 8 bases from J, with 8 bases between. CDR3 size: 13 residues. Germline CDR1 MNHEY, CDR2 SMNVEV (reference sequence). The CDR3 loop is CASSLYGEEKLFF. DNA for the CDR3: TGTGCCAGCAGTTTATATGGTGAGGAAAAACTGTTTTTT. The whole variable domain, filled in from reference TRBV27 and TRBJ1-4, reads EAQVTQNPRYLITVTGKKLTVTCSQNMNHEYMSWYRQDPGLGLRQIYYSMNVEVTDKGDVPEGYKVSRKEKRNFPLILESPSPNQTSLYFCASSLYGEEKLFFGSGTQLSVL.

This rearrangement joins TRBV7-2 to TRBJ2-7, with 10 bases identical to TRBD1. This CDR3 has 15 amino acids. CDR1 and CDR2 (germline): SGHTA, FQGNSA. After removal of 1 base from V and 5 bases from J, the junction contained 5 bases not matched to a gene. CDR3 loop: CASSLVGTGEHEQYF. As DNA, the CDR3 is TGTGCCAGCAGCTTAGTGGGGACAGGGGAGCACGAGCAGTACTTC.

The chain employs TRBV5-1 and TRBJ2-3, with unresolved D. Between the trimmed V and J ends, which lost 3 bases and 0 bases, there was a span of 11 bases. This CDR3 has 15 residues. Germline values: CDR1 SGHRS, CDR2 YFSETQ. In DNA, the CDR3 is TGCGCCAGCAGCTACGCGCTAACTAGCACAGATACGCAGTATTTT. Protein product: CASSYALTSTDTQYF.

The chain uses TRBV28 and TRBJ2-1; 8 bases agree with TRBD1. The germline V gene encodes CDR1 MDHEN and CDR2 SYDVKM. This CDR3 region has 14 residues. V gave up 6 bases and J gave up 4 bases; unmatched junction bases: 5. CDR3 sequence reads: CASSDRGYYNEQFF. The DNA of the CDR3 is TGTGCCAGCAGCGACAGGGGATATTACAATGAGCAGTTCTTC.

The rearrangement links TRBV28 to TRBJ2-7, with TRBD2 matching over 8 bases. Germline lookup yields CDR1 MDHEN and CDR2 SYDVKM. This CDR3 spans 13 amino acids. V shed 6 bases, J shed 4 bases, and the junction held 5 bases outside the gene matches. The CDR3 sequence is CASSTGTSYEQYF. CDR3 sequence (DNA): TGTGCCAGCAGCACCGGGACTAGTTACGAGCAGTACTTC.

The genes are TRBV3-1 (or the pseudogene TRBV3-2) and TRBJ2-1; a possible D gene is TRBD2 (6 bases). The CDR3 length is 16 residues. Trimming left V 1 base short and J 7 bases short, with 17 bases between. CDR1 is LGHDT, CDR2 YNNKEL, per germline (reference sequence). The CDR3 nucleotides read TGTGCCAGCAGCCAAGGCGCTAGCGAGTATTTGAATGAGCAGTTCTTC. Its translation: CASSQGASEYLNEQFF.

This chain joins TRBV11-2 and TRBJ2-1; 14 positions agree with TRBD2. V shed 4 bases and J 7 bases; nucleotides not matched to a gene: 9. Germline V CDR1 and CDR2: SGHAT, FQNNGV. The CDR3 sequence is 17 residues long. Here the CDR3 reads CASSSTTSGRAWNEQFF. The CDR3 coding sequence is TGTGCCAGCAGCTCCACGACTAGCGGGAGGGCTTGGAATGAGCAGTTCTTC. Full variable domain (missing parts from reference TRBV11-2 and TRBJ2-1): EAGVAQSPRYKIIEKRQSVAFWCNPISGHATLYWYQQILGQGPKLLIQFQNNGVVDDSQLPKDRFSAERLKGVDSTLKIQPAKLEDSAVYLCASSSTTSGRAWNEQFFGPGTRLTVL.

CDR3: CASSLTGTGPLYEQYF. The CDR3 DNA sequence: TGTGCCAGCAGTTTAACCGGGACAGGGCCCCTCTACGAGCAGTACTTC. The V and J genes are TRBV28 and TRBJ2-7; 9 nucleotides match TRBD1. CDR1 MDHEN and CDR2 SYDVKM come from the germline V gene. This CDR3 is built from 16 residues. Losses at the gene ends were 2 bases for V and 3 bases for J; bases not matched to a gene: 8.

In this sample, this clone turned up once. CDR3 in DNA: TGTGCCAGCAGTGTACAGGGGGCGGCCTACGAGCAGTACTTC. Amino acids: CASSVQGAAYEQYF. V gene TRBV6-4 combines with J gene TRBJ2-7; 9 bases map to TRBD1. The CDR3 spans 14 residues. Germline lookup yields CDR1 MRHNA and CDR2 SNTAGT. J lost 2 bases, V lost 4 bases, and 3 bases had no gene match.

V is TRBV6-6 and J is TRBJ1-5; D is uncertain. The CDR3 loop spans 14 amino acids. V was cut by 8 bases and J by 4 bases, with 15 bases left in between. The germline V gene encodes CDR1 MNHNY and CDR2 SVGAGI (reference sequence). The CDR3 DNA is TGTGCCAGCGGAGGTCTACAGCTAAATCAGCCCCAGCATTTT. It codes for CASGGLQLNQPQHF.

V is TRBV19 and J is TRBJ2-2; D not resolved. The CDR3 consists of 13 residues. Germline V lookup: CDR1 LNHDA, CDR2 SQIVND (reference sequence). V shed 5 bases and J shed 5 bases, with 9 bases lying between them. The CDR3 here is CASSATETGELFF. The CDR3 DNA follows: TGTGCCAGTAGTGCGACGGAGACCGGGGAGCTGTTTTTT.

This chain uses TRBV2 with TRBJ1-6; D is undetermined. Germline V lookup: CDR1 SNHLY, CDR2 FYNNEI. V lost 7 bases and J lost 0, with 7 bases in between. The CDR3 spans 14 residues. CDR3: CASTRSSYNSPLHF. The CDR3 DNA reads TGTGCCAGCACCCGGAGCTCCTATAATTCACCCCTCCACTTT.

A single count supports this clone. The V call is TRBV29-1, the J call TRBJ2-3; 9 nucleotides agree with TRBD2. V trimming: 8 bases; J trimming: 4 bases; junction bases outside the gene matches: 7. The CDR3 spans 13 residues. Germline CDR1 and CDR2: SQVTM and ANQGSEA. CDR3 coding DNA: TGCAGCACTTCTAGCGGGAAGGCAGATACGCAGTATTTT. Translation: CSTSSGKADTQYF.

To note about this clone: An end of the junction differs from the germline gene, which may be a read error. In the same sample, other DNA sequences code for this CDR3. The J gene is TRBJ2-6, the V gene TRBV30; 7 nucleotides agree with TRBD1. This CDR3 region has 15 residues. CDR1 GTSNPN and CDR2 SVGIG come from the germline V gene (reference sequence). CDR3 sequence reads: CAWSKGTAGANVLTF. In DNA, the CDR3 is TGTGCTTGGAGTAAGGGGACAGCCGGGGCCAACGTCCTGACTTTC.

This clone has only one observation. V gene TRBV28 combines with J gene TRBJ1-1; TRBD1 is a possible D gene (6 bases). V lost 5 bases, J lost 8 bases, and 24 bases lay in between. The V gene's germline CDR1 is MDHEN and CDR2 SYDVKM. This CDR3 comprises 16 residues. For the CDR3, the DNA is TGTGCCAGCAGTCCCTTGGGAGGGGGGGCAAAAATAGAAGCTTTCTTT. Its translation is CASSPLGGGAKIEAFF.

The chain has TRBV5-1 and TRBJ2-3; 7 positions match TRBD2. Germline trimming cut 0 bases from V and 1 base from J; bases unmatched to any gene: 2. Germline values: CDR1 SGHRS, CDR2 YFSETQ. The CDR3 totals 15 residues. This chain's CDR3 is CASSLASGRTDTQYF. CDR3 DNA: TGCGCCAGCAGCTTGGCTAGCGGTCGCACAGATACGCAGTATTTT.

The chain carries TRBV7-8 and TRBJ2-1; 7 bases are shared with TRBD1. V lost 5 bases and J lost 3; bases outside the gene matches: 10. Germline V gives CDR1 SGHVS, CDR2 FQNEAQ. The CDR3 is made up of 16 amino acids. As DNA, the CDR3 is TGTGCCAGCAGCCCGCTGCACCGGGACAGCTACAATGAGCAGTTCTTC. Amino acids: CASSPLHRDSYNEQFF.

This CDR3 reads CASSNGLAGEGFF. CDR3 bases: TGTGCCAGCAGCAACGGACTAGCGGGGGAAGGGTTCTTC. The V call is TRBV5-5, the J call TRBJ2-1, with 13 positions matching TRBD2. The CDR3 runs to 13 residues. Germline CDR1 is SGHKS and CDR2 is YYEKEE (reference sequence). V lost 4 bases, J lost 15 bases, and 7 bases stayed unmatched.

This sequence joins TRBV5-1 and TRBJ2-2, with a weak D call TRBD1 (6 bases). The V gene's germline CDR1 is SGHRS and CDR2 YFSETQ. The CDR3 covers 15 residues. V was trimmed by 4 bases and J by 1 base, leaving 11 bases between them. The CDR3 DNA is TGCGCCAGCAGCCCTGGGGGCCTGAACACCGGGGAGCTGTTTTTT. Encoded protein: CASSPGGLNTGELFF.

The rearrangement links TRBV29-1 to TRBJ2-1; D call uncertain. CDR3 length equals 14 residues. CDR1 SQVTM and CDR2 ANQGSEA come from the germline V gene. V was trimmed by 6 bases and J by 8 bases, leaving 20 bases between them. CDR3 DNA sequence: TGCAGCGTAGAGCGCCCGGCGAGACCAGATGAGCAGTTCTTC. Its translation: CSVERPARPDEQFF.